This TCR beta chain was identified during a study of OX40 agonist ivuxolimab in advanced cancers. Across the whole study: Ivuxolimab doses were 0.01, 0.1, 0.3, 1.5, 3 or 10 mg/kg every 2 weeks. Subjects had a mean age of about 57 years, with a range of about 23 to 79; around 83% were male. Notes on the study in general: Certain nonresponding patients likewise had low normalized T-cell clonal expansion. With doses of 0.1 to 3.0 mg/kg, CD4+ and CD8+ blood T cells had undergone clonal expansion by week 6.

As to this clone: Its antigen is not identified.

The V gene's germline CDR1 is SGHTA and CDR2 FQGNSA. V shed 2 bases and J 5 bases; nucleotides not matched to a gene: 5. The CDR3 contains 15 residues. Clones were sequenced by immunoSEQ multiplex PCR, and TCRdb holds only the in-frame ones, with some missing. Here the sample spans more than 45,000 clones, roughly nine tenths being singletons. The specimen was CD4+ or CD8+ T cells sorted from blood, collected in a trial of the OX40 agonist ivuxolimab. The TCR originated in an adult with an advanced solid tumor such as melanoma, head and neck, liver or kidney cancer. The chain links TRBV7-2 to TRBJ2-3, with 9 positions matching TRBD2. In DNA form, the CDR3 reads TGTGCCAGCAGCTTATTAGCGGGAGCGAGAGATACGCAGTATTTT. Its protein is CASSLLAGARDTQYF.